Reported below is one T cell receptor beta chain. What it binds is unknown. The approximately 120-subject validation cohort, separate from the approximately 640-subject first cohort, included the donors. This sample is part of a study of cytomegalovirus exposure and HLA in healthy donors. Study-wide findings and caveats: The study listed approximately 160 cytomegalovirus-associated TCR beta chains. CMV antigen specificity was confirmed in vitro for a few CMV-associated chains.

The assay was immunoSEQ multiplex PCR, and TCRdb's table has in-frame clones only and misses some. The sample has around 100,000 clones, roughly 85% seen once. V shed 6 bases, J shed 2 bases, and the junction held 6 bases outside the gene matches. The CDR3 covers 13 residues. Germline values: CDR1 SQVTM, CDR2 ANQGSEA. Sequencing used PBMCs. The rearrangement joins TRBV29-1 to TRBJ2-5, with TRBD1 identical over 7 bases. This clonotype was obtained from a man between 18 and 35 years old in good health and CMV-seropositive. The CDR3 region has the DNA TGCAGCGTCCTGGGACAGTCTCAAGAGACCCAGTACTTC. Its protein product is CSVLGQSQETQYF.